The clone carrying this T cell receptor beta chain was detected a few times. The antigen remains unidentified. From the 5' RACE reads, TCRdb called clonotypes with MiXCR, one entry per CDR3 protein. The table shows a few hundred thousand distinct CDR3 sequences, with roughly 19% occurring only once. This entry comes from a study of T cells after yellow fever vaccination. CDR1 is MNHEY, CDR2 SVGEGT, per germline. The CDR3 length is 16 residues. V was pared by 6 bases and J by 3 bases, with 7 bases of the junction left unmatched. The study's findings and limits: Boosting was followed by the reappearance of most primary-vaccination clones (roughly 95% CD4, roughly 90% CD8).

This sequence originates from a man aged 25 to 45 who received the YFV17D yellow fever vaccine. The chain couples TRBV6-2 or TRBV6-3 to TRBJ2-1, with 11 bases fitting TRBD2. The sequencing used PBMCs, collected 15 days after the yellow fever booster vaccination. The CDR3 reads CASSEIAGGLYNEQFF. The CDR3 DNA sequence: TGTGCCAGCAGCGAAATAGCGGGAGGGCTCTACAATGAGCAGTTCTTC.